A selection of T cell receptor beta chains follows, all from one sample in a study of neoadjuvant anti-PD-1 for oral cavity cancer. Profiled with immunoSEQ multiplex PCR; TCRdb holds only in-frame clones, not every one. The repertoire consists of 25,000 to 40,000 clones, with about 80% occurring once and the leading ten covering around 3.1%. The source was PBMCs, collected after nivolumab (anti-PD-1) treatment. These TCRs come from a person aged 35 to 85 with oral cavity squamous cell carcinoma. CDR3s include the opening cysteine and the closing phenylalanine or tryptophan. The D gene is left open where the match is weak. Clone size is stated in some rows and not others, as once, few, many or a class when expanded.

v_call	clone_size	j_call	d_call	cdr3_aa	cdr3_nt
TRBV27	.	TRBJ1-3	.	CASSRSPPNSRNTIYF	TGTGCCAGCAGTCGATCCCCCCCGAACAGCAGAAACACCATATATTTT
TRBV6-1	.	TRBJ1-4	.	CASSEQVKLFF	TGTGCCAGCAGTGAACAGGTTAAACTGTTTTTT
TRBV7-2	.	TRBJ2-2	.	CASSPDYLNTGELFF	TGTGCCAGCAGCCCCGACTACCTAAACACCGGGGAGCTGTTTTTT
TRBV7-9	few	TRBJ1-5	.	CASSLRKGQPQHF	TGTGCCAGCAGCTTACGGAAGGGTCAGCCCCAGCATTTT
TRBV2	.	TRBJ2-3	.	CASTLSSPTDTQYF	TGTGCCAGCACCCTCAGTAGTCCCACAGATACGCAGTATTTT
TRBV5-6	.	TRBJ1-1	.	CASSPHRHTEAFF	TGTGCCAGCAGTCCACATCGGCACACTGAAGCTTTCTTT
TRBV2	.	TRBJ1-1	.	CASSPEVNTEAFF	TGTGCCAGCAGTCCCGAAGTGAACACTGAAGCTTTCTTT
TRBV4-1	once	TRBJ2-7	TRBD1	CASSQGTGFFSYEQYF	TGCGCCAGCAGCCAAGGGACAGGATTTTTTTCCTACGAGCAGTACTTC
TRBV19	.	TRBJ1-5	TRBD1	CASNTRGHTLSNQPQHF	TGTGCCAGTAATACAAGGGGGCATACTTTAAGCAATCAGCCCCAGCATTTT
TRBV10-2	.	TRBJ1-2	.	CASTPGYDNYGYTF	TGCGCCAGCACCCCAGGGTACGACAACTATGGCTACACCTTC
TRBV7-9	.	TRBJ1-2	.	CASSLVLQRYLYGYTF	TGTGCCAGCAGCTTAGTCTTGCAGAGGTACCTCTATGGCTACACCTTC
TRBV6-5	.	TRBJ2-5	TRBD1	CATGQAQETQYF	TGTGCCACCGGACAGGCCCAAGAGACCCAGTACTTC
TRBV4-3	.	TRBJ2-7	TRBD1	CASSQATPGQGGPRYF	TGCGCCAGCAGCCAAGCCACACCGGGACAGGGGGGACCCCGATACTTC
TRBV15	.	TRBJ2-1	.	CATSSNVGYNEQFF	TGTGCCACCAGCAGTAATGTCGGGTACAATGAGCAGTTCTTC
TRBV27	.	TRBJ2-7	.	CASSPDGVPEQYF	TGTGCCAGCAGCCCTGATGGGGTCCCCGAGCAGTACTTC
TRBV28	.	TRBJ1-2	.	CAYAGSTMDGYTF	TGTGCCTATGCGGGGAGTACTATGGATGGCTACACCTTC
TRBV10-3	.	TRBJ2-7	.	CAISEMTGRYEQYF	TGTGCCATCAGTGAGATGACAGGGAGGTACGAGCAGTACTTC
TRBV6-6	.	TRBJ1-2	.	CASSYWGAGYTF	TGTGCCAGCAGTTACTGGGGGGCTGGCTACACCTTC
TRBV19	.	TRBJ2-1	.	CASSIGTVNEQFF	TGTGCCAGTAGTATCGGGACGGTTAATGAGCAGTTCTTC
TRBV6-1	once	TRBJ1-2	.	CASSEFYGYTF	TGTGCCAGCAGTGAATTCTATGGCTACACCTTC
TRBV7-2	.	TRBJ2-7	TRBD2	CASSLGTSGTYGLTYEQYF	TGTGCCAGCAGCTTGGGGACTAGCGGGACATACGGGCTGACCTACGAGCAGTACTTC
TRBV9	.	TRBJ1-2	TRBD1	CASSAPGTARNYGYTF	TGTGCCAGCAGCGCGCCCGGGACAGCCCGTAACTATGGCTACACCTTC
TRBV10-3	.	TRBJ2-1	TRBD1	CAISIQGSGEQFF	TGTGCCATCAGTATACAGGGGAGTGGTGAGCAGTTCTTC
TRBV7-2	.	TRBJ1-1	.	CASSLARGGRMNTEAFF	TGTGCCAGCAGCTTAGCGCGGGGAGGTAGAATGAACACTGAAGCTTTCTTT
TRBV18	.	TRBJ2-5	.	CASSPRARQETQYF	TGTGCCAGCTCACCGAGGGCTAGACAAGAGACCCAGTACTTC
TRBV10-3	.	TRBJ1-1	TRBD1	CAISVNSGGQEAFF	TGTGCCATCAGTGTTAATTCGGGGGGACAGGAAGCTTTCTTT
TRBV5-1	.	TRBJ1-1	.	CASKEPGTEAFF	TGCGCCAGCAAGGAGCCTGGAACTGAAGCTTTCTTT
TRBV5-1	.	TRBJ1-1	.	CASSSDASWNTEAFF	TGCGCCAGCAGCTCCGATGCCAGTTGGAACACTGAAGCTTTCTTT
TRBV11-2	.	TRBJ2-2	TRBD1	CASSFGTGDGELFF	TGTGCCAGCAGCTTCGGGACAGGGGACGGGGAGCTGTTTTTT
TRBV6-6	once	TRBJ2-2	TRBD2	CASTNGGANTGELFF	TGTGCCAGCACCAACGGGGGGGCGAACACCGGGGAGCTGTTTTTT
TRBV6-6	.	TRBJ1-1	TRBD1	CASSYARDRGTEAFF	TGTGCCAGCAGTTACGCTCGGGACAGGGGCACTGAAGCTTTCTTT
TRBV10-1	once	TRBJ1-5	TRBD1	CASSLEGAGNQPQHF	TGCGCCAGCAGTTTAGAGGGGGCCGGCAATCAGCCCCAGCATTTT
TRBV9	.	TRBJ2-6	.	CASSVALSGLSGANVLTF	TGTGCCAGCAGCGTAGCTCTCTCCGGGTTATCTGGGGCCAACGTCCTGACTTTC
TRBV6-5	.	TRBJ2-1	.	CASSYWGGEQFF	TGTGCCAGCAGTTACTGGGGCGGGGAGCAGTTCTTC
TRBV19	.	TRBJ2-1	.	CASSIGGGAGGNEQFF	TGTGCCAGTAGTATTGGAGGGGGGGCCGGCGGCAATGAGCAGTTCTTC
TRBV19	.	TRBJ1-2	TRBD1	CASSMVGRGFEGYTF	TGTGCCAGTAGTATGGTCGGCAGGGGGTTTGAGGGCTACACCTTC
TRBV5-6	.	TRBJ2-7	.	CASSAGRGAYEQYF	TGTGCCAGCAGCGCGGGCCGCGGAGCCTACGAGCAGTACTTC
TRBV7-9	.	TRBJ2-5	.	CASSLRVGRIETQYF	TGTGCCAGCAGCTTAAGGGTAGGGAGGATTGAGACCCAGTACTTC
TRBV15	.	TRBJ1-3	.	CATSRESTLVGNTIYF	TGTGCCACCAGCAGAGAGAGCACCCTAGTGGGAAACACCATATATTTT
TRBV5-6	.	TRBJ1-4	.	CASSLVGVREKLFF	TGTGCCAGCAGCCTGGTGGGGGTTCGGGAAAAACTGTTTTTT
TRBV4-1	.	TRBJ2-5	.	CASSQETGQRETQYF	TGCGCCAGCAGCCAAGAGACAGGTCAAAGGGAGACCCAGTACTTC
TRBV11-2	.	TRBJ2-7	.	CASSLVSGADEQYF	TGTGCCAGCAGCTTAGTGTCTGGGGCCGACGAGCAGTACTTC
TRBV2	.	TRBJ2-3	.	CASSWWANGRTDTQYF	TGTGCCAGCAGCTGGTGGGCTAACGGTCGCACAGATACGCAGTATTTT
TRBV4-1	.	TRBJ1-4	.	CASSQSGTLSEKLFF	TGCGCCAGCAGCCAATCCGGGACACTTAGTGAAAAACTGTTTTTT
TRBV5-1	.	TRBJ2-5	TRBD1	CASSLVDRGETQYF	TGCGCCAGCAGCTTGGTGGACAGGGGAGAGACCCAGTACTTC
TRBV7-9	.	TRBJ1-4	.	CASSLVSGTPGEKLFF	TGTGCCAGCAGCTTAGTATCCGGGACACCGGGTGAAAAACTGTTTTTT
TRBV6-5	once	TRBJ1-2	.	CASSRSDSTIYGYTF	TGTGCCAGCAGTCGGTCGGACAGCACGATCTATGGCTACACCTTC
TRBV11-2	few	TRBJ1-1	.	CASSLVGGGTEAFF	TGTGCCAGCAGCTTAGTTGGGGGGGGCACTGAAGCTTTCTTT
TRBV5-6	once	TRBJ1-5	TRBD1	CASSFGTGAVLNQPQHF	TGTGCCAGCAGCTTTGGGACAGGGGCCGTTTTGAATCAGCCCCAGCATTTT
TRBV4-3	.	TRBJ1-4	.	CASSQAAGGAANEKLFF	TGCGCCAGCAGCCAAGCCGCCGGAGGGGCGGCTAATGAAAAACTGTTTTTT
TRBV9	.	TRBJ2-3	.	CASSVGDSSTDTQYF	TGTGCCAGCAGCGTAGGGGATAGCTCCACAGATACGCAGTATTTT
TRBV6-4	once	TRBJ2-3	.	CASSESGSTDTQYF	TGTGCCAGCAGTGAAAGCGGGAGCACAGATACGCAGTATTTT
TRBV9	.	TRBJ1-4	.	CASSAPGPSTNEKLFF	TGTGCCAGCAGCGCACCGGGGCCCTCAACTAATGAGAAACTGTTTTTT
TRBV6-5	.	TRBJ2-7	TRBD2	CASSYSSGRASYEQYF	TGTGCCAGCAGTTACTCCTCAGGGAGGGCCTCCTACGAGCAGTACTTC